This TCR beta chain was retrieved from a study of blood T cells in healthy people across ages. This CDR3 has 12 residues. Germline CDR1 MDHEN, CDR2 SYDVKM. Trimming took 7 bases from V and 5 from J, leaving 12 bases between them. The draw of peripheral blood yielded roughly 10 milliliters from each donor. Study observations and caveats: Per million T cells, TCR beta diversity dropped about linearly as age rose.

Next came a second PCR, run for about 7 to 12 cycles, which used a sample-barcoded 5' primer along with a J-beta primer mix. Via MiXCR, TCRdb re-called the 5' RACE reads, giving one row per CDR3 protein. The data contain nearly 1 million distinct CDR3 sequences, roughly 47% of them singletons. With respect to this clonotype: Its target is not known.

This receptor was identified in a woman aged 60-70 years in good health. Sequenced input: blood. V usage is TRBV28 and J usage is TRBJ2-7, with D maybe TRBD1 (5 bases). The CDR3 spells CASTQDNHEQYF. The CDR3 DNA sequence: TGTGCCAGCACTCAGGACAACCACGAGCAGTACTTC.